The text below deals with one T cell receptor (beta chain). This sample stems from a study of blood T cell repertoires in COVID-19. Per the germline V gene, CDR1 is SGHNT and CDR2 is YYREEE (reference sequence). The CDR3 has 15 residues. Trimming at V came to 0 bases and at J to 5 bases, leaving 6 bases not matched to a gene. This table comes from immunoSEQ multiplex PCR, and its TCRdb copy is limited to in-frame clones, with some not included. Here the sample spans 200,000 to 250,000 clones, 86% being singletons. The rearrangement links TRBV5-4 to TRBJ2-5; 8 bases map to TRBD2. The source of this sequence is a woman between 45 and 65 years old in a cohort exposed to, infected with or recovered from COVID-19 (not recorded which). The sequenced material came from PBMCs or T cells enriched from blood (not recorded which). The CDR3 sequence: CASSLGSGEGETQYF. The DNA of the CDR3 is TGTGCCAGCAGCTTGGGTAGCGGGGAAGGGGAGACCCAGTACTTC.